This T cell receptor beta chain was identified during a study of blood T cell repertoires in COVID-19. The junction had 15 bases not matched to a gene; V was cut back by 6 bases and J by 2 bases. This CDR3 contains 17 residues. From germline, CDR1 is MDHEN and CDR2 SYDVKM. Profiled with immunoSEQ multiplex PCR; TCRdb holds only in-frame clones, not every one. Seen here are a few hundred thousand clones, more than 75% observed once, and the top ten hold about 1.9%. The chain links TRBV28 to TRBJ2-7, with 8 bases matching TRBD2. The sample was PBMCs or T cells enriched from blood (not recorded which). The source is a man aged 40-50 years in a cohort exposed to, infected with or recovered from COVID-19 (not recorded which). This CDR3 is CASSVPLIAGSTYEQYF. DNA for the CDR3: TGTGCCAGCAGCGTCCCCCTAATAGCGGGATCAACCTACGAGCAGTACTTC.